This TCR beta chain is from a study of beta chain features in type 1 diabetes. Investigators reverse transcribed all isolated RNA, so they sequenced expressed TCRB transcripts. The protocol was immunoSEQ multiplex PCR, while the TCRdb copy is restricted to in-frame clones and leaves out a portion. The sample carries 200,000 to 300,000 clones, approximately 11% recorded once. Study conclusions and caveats: People with Type 1 diabetes carried modestly yet significantly shorter TCRB CDR3s in all four CD4+ subsets. Healthy donors had naive, central memory and Treg TCRB repertoires that appeared less similar than those seen among patients.

Per the germline V gene, CDR1 is SQVTM and CDR2 is ANQGSEA. After removal of 7 bases from V and 6 bases from J, the junction contained 9 bases not matched to a gene. The CDR3 is 14 residues long. Concerning this clone itself: Its antigen is currently unknown.

The chain recombines TRBV29-1 with TRBJ1-4; 9 bases match TRBD1. Sequencing was done on a sample of naive CD4+ T cells from blood. The TCR sequence derives from a man aged 25-40 years with type 1 diabetes. In nucleotides, the CDR3 is TGCAGCGCCATTCGGGACAGGGACGATGAAAAACTGTTTTTT. Amino acids: CSAIRDRDDEKLFF.